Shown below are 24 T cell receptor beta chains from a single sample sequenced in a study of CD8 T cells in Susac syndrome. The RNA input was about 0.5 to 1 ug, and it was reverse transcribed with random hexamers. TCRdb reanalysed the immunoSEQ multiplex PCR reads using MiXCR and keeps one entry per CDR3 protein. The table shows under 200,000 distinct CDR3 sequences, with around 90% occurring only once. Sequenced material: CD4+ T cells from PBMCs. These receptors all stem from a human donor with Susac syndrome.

Here the CDR3 reads CASGMVREEQPQHF. CDR3 nucleotides: TGTGCCAGCGGAATGGTGAGGGAGGAACAGCCCCAGCATTTT. This chain joins TRBV12-3 or TRBV12-4 and TRBJ1-5; D gene ambiguous. The CDR3 sequence is 14 residues long. With 8 bases removed from V and 7 bases from J, the gap between germline ends came to 18 bases.

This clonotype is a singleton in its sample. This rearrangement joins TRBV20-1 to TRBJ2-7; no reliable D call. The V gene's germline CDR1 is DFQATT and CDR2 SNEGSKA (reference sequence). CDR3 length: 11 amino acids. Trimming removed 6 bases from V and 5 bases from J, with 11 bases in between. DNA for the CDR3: TGCAGTGCCGGACGGTTGGACGAGCAGTACTTC. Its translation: CSAGRLDEQYF.

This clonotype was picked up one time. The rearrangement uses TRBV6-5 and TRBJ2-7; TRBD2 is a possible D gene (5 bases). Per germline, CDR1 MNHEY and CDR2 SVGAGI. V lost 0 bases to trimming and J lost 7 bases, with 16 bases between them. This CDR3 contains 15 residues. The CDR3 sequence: CASSYSWTGSGEQYF. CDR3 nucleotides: TGTGCCAGCAGTTACTCGTGGACTGGATCAGGAGAGCAGTACTTC.

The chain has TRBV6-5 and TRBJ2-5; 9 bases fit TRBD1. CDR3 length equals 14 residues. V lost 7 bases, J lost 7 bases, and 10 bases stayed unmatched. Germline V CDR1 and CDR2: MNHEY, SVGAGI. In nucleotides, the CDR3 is TGTGCCAGCAATTTAGGACAGGGGACAGGGACCCAGTACTTC. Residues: CASNLGQGTGTQYF.

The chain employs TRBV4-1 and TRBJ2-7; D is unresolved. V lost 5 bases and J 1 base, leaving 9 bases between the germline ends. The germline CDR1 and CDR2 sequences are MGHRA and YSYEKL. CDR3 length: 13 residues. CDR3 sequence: CASSGGRSYEQYF. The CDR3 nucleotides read TGCGCCAGCAGCGGCGGACGTTCCTACGAGCAGTACTTC.

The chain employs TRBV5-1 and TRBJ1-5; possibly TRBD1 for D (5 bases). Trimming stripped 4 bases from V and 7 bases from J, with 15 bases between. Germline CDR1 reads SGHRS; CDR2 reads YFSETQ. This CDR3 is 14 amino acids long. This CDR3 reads CASSTGGGDQPQHF. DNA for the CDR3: TGCGCCAGCAGCACTGGAGGAGGGGACCAGCCCCAGCATTTT.

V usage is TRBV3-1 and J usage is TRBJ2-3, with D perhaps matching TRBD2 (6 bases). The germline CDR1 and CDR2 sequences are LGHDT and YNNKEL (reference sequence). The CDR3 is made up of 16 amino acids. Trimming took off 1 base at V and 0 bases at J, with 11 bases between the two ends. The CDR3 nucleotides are TGTGCCAGCAGCCAAGTTCGGGGGAGTAGCACAGATACGCAGTATTTT. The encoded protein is CASSQVRGSSTDTQYF.

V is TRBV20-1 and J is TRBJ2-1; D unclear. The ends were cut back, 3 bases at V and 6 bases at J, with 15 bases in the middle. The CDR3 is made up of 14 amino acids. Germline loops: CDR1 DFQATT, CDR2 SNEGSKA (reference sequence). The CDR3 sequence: CSARPPQRSNEQFF. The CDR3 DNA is TGCAGTGCTAGGCCTCCGCAGCGTAGCAATGAGCAGTTCTTC.

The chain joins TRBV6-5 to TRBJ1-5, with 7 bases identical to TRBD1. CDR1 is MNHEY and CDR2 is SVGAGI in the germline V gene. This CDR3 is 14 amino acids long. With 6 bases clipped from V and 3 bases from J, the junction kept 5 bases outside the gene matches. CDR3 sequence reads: CASRSTGDNQPQHF. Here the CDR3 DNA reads TGTGCCAGCAGATCAACAGGGGACAATCAGCCCCAGCATTTT.

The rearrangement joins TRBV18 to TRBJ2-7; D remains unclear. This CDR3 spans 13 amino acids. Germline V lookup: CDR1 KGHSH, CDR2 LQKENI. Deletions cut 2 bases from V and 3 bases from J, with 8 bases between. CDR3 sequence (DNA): TGTGCCAGCTCACCAAGAGGCGTCTACGAGCAGTACTTC. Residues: CASSPRGVYEQYF.

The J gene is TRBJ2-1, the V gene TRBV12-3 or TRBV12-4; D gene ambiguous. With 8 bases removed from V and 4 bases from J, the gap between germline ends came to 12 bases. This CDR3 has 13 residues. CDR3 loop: CASSQEMYNEQFF. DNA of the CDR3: TGTGCCAGCTCGCAGGAGATGTACAATGAGCAGTTCTTC.

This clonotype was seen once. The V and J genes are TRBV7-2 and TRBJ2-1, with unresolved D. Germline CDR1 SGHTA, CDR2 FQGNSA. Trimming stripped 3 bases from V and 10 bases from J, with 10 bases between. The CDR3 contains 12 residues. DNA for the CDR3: TGTGCCAGCAGCTTCGCCCGCGAGGAGCAGTTCTTC. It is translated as CASSFAREEQFF.

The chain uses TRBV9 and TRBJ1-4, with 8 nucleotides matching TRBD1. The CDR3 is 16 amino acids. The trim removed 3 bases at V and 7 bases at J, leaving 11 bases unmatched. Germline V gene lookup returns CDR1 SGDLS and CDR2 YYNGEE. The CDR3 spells CASSAKWYRGTEKLFF. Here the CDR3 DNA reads TGTGCCAGCAGCGCCAAATGGTACAGGGGGACTGAAAAACTGTTTTTT.

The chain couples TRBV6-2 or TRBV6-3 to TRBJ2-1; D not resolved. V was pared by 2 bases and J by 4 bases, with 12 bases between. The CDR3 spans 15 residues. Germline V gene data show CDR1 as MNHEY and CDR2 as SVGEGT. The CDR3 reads CASSYGNLQYNEQFF. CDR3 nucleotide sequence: TGTGCCAGCAGTTACGGGAATCTTCAATACAATGAGCAGTTCTTC.

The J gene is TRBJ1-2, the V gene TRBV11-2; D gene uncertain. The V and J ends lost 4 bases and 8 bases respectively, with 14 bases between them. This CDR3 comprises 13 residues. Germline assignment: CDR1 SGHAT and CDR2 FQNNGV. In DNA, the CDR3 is TGTGCCAGCAGCTCCCAATTTACTTTGGGCTACACCTTC. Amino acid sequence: CASSSQFTLGYTF.

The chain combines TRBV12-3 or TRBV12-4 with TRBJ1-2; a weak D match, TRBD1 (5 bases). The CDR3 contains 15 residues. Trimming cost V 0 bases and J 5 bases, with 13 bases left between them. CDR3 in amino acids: CASSLALGAGYGYTF. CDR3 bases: TGTGCCAGCAGTTTAGCTTTAGGGGCTGGGTATGGCTACACCTTC.

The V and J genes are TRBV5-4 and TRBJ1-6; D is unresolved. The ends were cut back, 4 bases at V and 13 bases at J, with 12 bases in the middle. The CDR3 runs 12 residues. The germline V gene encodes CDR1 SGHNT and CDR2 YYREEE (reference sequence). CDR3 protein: CASSALESPLHF. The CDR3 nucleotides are TGTGCCAGCAGCGCATTGGAGTCCCCCCTCCACTTT.

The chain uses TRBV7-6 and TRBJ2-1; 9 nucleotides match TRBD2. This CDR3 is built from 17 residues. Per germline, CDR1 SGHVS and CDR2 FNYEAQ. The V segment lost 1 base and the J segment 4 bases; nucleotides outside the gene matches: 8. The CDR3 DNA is TGTGCCAGCAGCTTAGGAAATAGCGGGAGTAGGTACAATGAGCAGTTCTTC. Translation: CASSLGNSGSRYNEQFF.

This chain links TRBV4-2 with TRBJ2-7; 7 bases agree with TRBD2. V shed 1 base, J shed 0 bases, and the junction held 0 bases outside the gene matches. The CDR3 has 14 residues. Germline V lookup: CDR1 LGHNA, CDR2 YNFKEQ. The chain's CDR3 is CASSQGTSSYEQYF. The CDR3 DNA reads TGTGCCAGCAGCCAAGGGACTAGCTCCTACGAGCAGTACTTC.

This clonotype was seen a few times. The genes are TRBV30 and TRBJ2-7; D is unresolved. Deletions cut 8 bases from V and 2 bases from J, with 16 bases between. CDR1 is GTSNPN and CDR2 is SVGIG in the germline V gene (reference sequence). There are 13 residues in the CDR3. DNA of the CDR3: TGTGCCAGTAAAGATCATGAGGCCTACGAGCAGTACTTC. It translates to CASKDHEAYEQYF.

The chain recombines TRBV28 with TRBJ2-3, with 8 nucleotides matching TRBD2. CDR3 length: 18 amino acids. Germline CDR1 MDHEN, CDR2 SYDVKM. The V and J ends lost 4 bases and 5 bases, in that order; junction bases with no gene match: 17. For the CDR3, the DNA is TGTGCCAGCAGTTCCTTCCTTAATTTGCGGGAGGTTATAGATACGCAGTATTTT. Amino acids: CASSSFLNLREVIDTQYF.

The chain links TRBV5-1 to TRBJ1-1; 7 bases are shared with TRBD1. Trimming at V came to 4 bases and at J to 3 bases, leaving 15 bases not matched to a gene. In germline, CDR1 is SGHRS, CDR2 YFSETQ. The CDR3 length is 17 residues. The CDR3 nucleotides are TGCGCCAGCAGCCTGACCCCACAGGGGTCTGGGGACACTGAAGCTTTCTTT. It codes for CASSLTPQGSGDTEAFF.

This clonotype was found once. The CDR3 loop reads CASSPLAGVWEQFF. CDR3 DNA sequence: TGTGCCAGCAGTCCATTAGCGGGAGTATGGGAGCAGTTCTTC. This chain uses TRBV28 with TRBJ2-1; 9 nucleotides line up with TRBD2. CDR1 is MDHEN, CDR2 SYDVKM, per germline. V lost 5 bases and J lost 10; bases outside the gene matches: 9. The CDR3 is made up of 14 amino acids.

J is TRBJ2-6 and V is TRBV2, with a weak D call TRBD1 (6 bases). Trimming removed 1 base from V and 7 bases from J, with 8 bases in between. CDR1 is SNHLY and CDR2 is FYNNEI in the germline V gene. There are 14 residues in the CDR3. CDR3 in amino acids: CASSEGGPANVLTF. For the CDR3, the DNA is TGTGCCAGCAGTGAAGGGGGGCCTGCCAACGTCCTGACTTTC.